This T cell receptor beta chain appears in the sequencing data of a study of early T cells in non-severe SARS-CoV-2 infection. Looking at the study overall: Sequencing used unsorted whole-blood bulk RNA, so chains lack pairing. General study findings and limits: Database matching using VDJdb favored anti-spike CD8 responses, with private and CD4 specificities left missing.

Separate cDNA molecules each had unique molecular identifiers attached to them. TCRdb ran MiXCR on the 5' RACE reads and lists one entry per CDR3 protein. The table shows roughly 28,000 distinct CDR3 sequences, with 3.5% to 5% occurring only once. On this clonotype itself: The antigen is unknown.

The germline gives CDR1 DFQATT, CDR2 SNEGSKA (reference sequence). V shed 6 bases and J shed 10 bases, with 13 bases lying between them. The length of the CDR3 is 11 residues. This sequence originates from an adult who was a healthcare worker with PCR-confirmed SARS-CoV-2 infection or an uninfected control (not recorded which). V and J are TRBV20-1 and TRBJ1-3, with TRBD1 as a possible D gene (5 bases). Sequenced: whole blood. The CDR3 nucleotides read TGCAGTGCAGGCCCTGGGGGTACCATATATTTT. Translated, it gives CSAGPGGTIYF.